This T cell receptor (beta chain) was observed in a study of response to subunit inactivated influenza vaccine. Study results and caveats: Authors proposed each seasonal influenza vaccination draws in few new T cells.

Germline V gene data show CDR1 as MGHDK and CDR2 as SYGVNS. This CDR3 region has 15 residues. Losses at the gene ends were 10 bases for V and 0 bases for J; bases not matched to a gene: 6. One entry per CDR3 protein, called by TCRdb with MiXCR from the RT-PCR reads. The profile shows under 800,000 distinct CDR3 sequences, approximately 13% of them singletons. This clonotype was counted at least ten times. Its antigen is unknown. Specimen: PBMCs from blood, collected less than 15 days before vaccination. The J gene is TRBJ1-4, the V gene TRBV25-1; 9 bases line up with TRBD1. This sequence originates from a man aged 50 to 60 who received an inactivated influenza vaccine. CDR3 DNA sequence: TGTGCCACCGGACAGGGGACCGCAACTAATGAAAAACTGTTTTTT. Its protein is CATGQGTATNEKLFF.